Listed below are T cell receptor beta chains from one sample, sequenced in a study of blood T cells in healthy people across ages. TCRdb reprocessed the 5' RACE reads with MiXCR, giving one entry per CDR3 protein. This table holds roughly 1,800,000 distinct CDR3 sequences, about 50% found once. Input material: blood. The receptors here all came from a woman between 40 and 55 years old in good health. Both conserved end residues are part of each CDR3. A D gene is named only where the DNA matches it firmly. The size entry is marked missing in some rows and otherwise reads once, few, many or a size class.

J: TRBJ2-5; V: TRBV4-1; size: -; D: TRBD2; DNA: TGCGCCAGCAGCCAAGGCCTAGCGGGGGGCGTACAAGAGACCCAGTACTTC; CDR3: CASSQGLAGGVQETQYF
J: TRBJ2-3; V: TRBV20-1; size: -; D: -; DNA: TGCAGTGCCCGCCGACTAGGAGTAACAACAGATACGCAGTATTTT; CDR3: CSARRLGVTTDTQYF
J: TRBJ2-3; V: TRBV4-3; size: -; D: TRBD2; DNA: TGCGCCAGCAGCCAAGTACCCAGCGGGGGAGTGTATACGCAGTATTTT; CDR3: CASSQVPSGGVYTQYF
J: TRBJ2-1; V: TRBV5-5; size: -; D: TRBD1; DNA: TGTGCCAGCAGCTCGATTGTCGGGACAGGTCTCTACAATGAGCAGTTCTTC; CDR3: CASSSIVGTGLYNEQFF
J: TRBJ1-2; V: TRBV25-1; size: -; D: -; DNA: TGTGCCAGCAGTCCCCGGGGGACGGTTTATGGCTACACCTTC; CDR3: CASSPRGTVYGYTF
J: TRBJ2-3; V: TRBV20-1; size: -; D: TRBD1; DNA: TGCAGTGCTGTCCGGGACAGGGGGCAATTGGTGCAGTATTTT; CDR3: CSAVRDRGQLVQYF
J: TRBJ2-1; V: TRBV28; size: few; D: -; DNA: TGTGCCAGCAGCCTACTAGCCGCGACCTACAATGAGCAGTTCTTC; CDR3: CASSLLAATYNEQFF
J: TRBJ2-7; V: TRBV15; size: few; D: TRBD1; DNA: TGTGCCACCAGCAGAGCGGGCATCTTGGATACAGGGGGCGAAGGGCACGAGCAGTACTTC; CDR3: CATSRAGILDTGGEGHEQYF
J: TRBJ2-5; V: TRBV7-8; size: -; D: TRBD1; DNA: TGTGCCAGCAGCTTTAACAGGGGCCCCAGGGAGACCCAGTACTTC; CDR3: CASSFNRGPRETQYF
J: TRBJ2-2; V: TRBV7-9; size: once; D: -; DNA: TGTGCCAGCAGCGATCAAACGGGGCGCACCGGGGAGCTGTTTTTT; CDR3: CASSDQTGRTGELFF
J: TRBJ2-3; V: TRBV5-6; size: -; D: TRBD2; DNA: TGTGCCAGCAGCCCCCGACTAGCGGGGATGGCCTCAGATACGCAGTATTTT; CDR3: CASSPRLAGMASDTQYF
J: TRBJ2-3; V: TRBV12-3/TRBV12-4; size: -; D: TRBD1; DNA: TGTGCCAGCAGGGGATTTGACAGGGATAGCACAGATACGCAGTATTTT; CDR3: CASRGFDRDSTDTQYF
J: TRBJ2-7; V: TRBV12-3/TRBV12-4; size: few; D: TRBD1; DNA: TGTGCCAGCAGTTTAGGCGGGACAGGGGGCATAGAGCAGTACTTC; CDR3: CASSLGGTGGIEQYF